The entry below gives a single T cell receptor (beta chain) sequence along with its context. The sample originates from a study of CD8 T cells in Susac syndrome. CD8+ and CD4+ T cells from blood underwent TCR beta sequencing. The ends lost 7 bases at V and 7 bases at J; junction bases unmatched: 7. Germline values: CDR1 SQVTM, CDR2 ANQGSEA. This CDR3 has 13 residues. Random-hexamer reverse transcription was applied to about 0.45 to 1 ug RNA. The CDR3 of TCR beta was amplified by immunoSEQ multiplex PCR across 54 Vbeta and 13 Jbeta. TCRdb reprocessed the immunoSEQ multiplex PCR reads via MiXCR and lists one record per CDR3 protein. The top ten clones hold 0.21% of a sample with fewer than 350,000 distinct CDR3 sequences, about 82% of them seen once.

This chain connects TRBV29-1 to TRBJ2-1, with 10 bases identical to TRBD1. The sequence was collected from a human donor with multiple sclerosis. The source material was CD8+ T cells from PBMCs. This CDR3 reads CSAWTGGGNEQFF. The CDR3 DNA sequence: TGCAGCGCTTGGACAGGGGGAGGGAATGAGCAGTTCTTC.